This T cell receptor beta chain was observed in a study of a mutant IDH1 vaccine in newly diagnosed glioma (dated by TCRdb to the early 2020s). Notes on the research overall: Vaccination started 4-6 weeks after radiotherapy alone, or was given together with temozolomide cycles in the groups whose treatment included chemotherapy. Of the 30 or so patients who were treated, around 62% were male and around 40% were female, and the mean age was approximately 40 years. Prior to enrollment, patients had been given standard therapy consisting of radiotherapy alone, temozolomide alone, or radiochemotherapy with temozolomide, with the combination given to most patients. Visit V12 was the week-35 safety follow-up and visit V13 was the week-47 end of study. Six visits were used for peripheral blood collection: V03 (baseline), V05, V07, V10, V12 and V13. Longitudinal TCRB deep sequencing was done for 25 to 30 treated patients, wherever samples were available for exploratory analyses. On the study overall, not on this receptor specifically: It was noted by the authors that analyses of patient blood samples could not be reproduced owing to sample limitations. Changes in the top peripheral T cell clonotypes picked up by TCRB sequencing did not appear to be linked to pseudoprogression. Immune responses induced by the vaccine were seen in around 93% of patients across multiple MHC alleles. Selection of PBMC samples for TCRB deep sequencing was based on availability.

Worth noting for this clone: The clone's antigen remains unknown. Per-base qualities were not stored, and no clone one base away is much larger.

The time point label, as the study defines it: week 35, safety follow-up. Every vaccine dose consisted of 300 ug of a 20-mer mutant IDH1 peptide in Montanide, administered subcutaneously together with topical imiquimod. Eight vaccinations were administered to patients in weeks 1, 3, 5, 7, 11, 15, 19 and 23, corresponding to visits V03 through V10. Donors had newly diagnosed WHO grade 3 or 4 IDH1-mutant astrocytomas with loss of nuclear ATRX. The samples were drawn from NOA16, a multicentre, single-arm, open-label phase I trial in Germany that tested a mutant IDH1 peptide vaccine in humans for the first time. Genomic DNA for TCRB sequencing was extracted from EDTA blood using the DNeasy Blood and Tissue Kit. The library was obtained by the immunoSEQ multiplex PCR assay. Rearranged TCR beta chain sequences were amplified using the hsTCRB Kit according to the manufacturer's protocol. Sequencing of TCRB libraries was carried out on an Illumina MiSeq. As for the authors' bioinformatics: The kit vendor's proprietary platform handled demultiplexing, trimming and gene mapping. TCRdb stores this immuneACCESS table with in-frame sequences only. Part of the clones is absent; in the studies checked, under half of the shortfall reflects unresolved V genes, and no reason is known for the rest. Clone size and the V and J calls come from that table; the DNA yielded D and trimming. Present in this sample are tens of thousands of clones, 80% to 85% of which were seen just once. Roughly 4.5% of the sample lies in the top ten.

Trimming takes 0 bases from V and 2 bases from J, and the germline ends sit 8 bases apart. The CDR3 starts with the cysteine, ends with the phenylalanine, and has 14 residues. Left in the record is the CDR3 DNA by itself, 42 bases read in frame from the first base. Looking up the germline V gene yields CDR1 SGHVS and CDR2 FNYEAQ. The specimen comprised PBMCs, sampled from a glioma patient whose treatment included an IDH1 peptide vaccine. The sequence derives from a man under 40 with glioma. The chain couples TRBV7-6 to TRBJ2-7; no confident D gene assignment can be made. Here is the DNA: TGTGCCAGCAGCTTAGCAGGGATTGCCTACGAGCAGTACTTC. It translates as CASSLAGIAYEQYF.